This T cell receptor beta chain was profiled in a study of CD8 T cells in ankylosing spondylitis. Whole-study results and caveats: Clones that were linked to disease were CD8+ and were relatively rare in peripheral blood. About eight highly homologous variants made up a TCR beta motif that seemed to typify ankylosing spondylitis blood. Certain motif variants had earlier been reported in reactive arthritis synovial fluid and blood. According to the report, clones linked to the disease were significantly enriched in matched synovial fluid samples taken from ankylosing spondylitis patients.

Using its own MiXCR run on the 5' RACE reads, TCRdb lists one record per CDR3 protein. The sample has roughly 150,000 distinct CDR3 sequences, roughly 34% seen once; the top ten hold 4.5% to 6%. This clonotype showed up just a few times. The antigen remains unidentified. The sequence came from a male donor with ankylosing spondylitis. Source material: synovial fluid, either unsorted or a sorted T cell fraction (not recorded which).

The DNA for the CDR3 is TGTGCCAGCAGCCTACCCCCAGGAGATACGCAGTATTTT. The encoded protein is CASSLPPGDTQYF. The chain links TRBV3-1 to TRBJ2-3; D gene ambiguous. V dropped 4 bases and J dropped 5 bases, with 10 bases sitting between them. The CDR3 covers 13 residues. Germline V CDR1 and CDR2: LGHDT, YNNKEL (reference sequence).